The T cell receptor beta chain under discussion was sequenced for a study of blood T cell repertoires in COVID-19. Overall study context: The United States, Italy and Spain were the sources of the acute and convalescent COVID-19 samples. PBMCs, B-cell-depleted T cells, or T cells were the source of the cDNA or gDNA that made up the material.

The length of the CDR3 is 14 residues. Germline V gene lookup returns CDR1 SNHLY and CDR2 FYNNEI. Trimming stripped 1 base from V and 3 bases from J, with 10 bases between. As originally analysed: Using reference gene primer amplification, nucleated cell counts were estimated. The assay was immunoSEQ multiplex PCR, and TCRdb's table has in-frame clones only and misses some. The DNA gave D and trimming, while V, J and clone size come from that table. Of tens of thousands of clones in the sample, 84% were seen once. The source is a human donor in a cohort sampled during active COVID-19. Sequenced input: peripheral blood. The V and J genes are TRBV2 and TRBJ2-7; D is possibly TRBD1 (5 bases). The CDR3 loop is CASSEGPGIYEQYF. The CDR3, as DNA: TGTGCCAGCAGTGAAGGCCCAGGGATCTACGAGCAGTACTTC.